Following are 16 T cell receptor beta chains from one sample sequenced in a study of blood T cell repertoires in COVID-19. The protocol was immunoSEQ multiplex PCR, while the TCRdb copy is restricted to in-frame clones and leaves out a portion. The sample includes under 85,000 clones, around 88% of them seen just once. The specimen sequenced was peripheral blood. The receptors were sampled from a man aged 80 or over with active or convalescent COVID-19.

This sequence joins TRBV11-2 and TRBJ1-2, with 7 bases matching TRBD1. The CDR3 runs 15 residues. With V trimmed by 4 bases and J by 3 bases, 8 bases remained unmatched. Germline assignment: CDR1 SGHAT and CDR2 FQNNGV. The CDR3: CASSSTTGNYYGYTF. The CDR3 DNA reads TGTGCCAGCAGCTCAACGACAGGGAACTACTATGGCTACACCTTC. Full variable domain (rest looked up from reference TRBV11-2 and TRBJ1-2): EAGVAQSPRYKIIEKRQSVAFWCNPISGHATLYWYQQILGQGPKLLIQFQNNGVVDDSQLPKDRFSAERLKGVDSTLKIQPAKLEDSAVYLCASSSTTGNYYGYTFGSGTRLTVV.

The rearrangement links TRBV7-3 to TRBJ2-5, with 8 bases fitting TRBD1. CDR3 length: 15 amino acids. The V gene end was trimmed by 4 bases and the J gene end by 4 bases; junction bases not matched to a gene: 8. Germline V lookup: CDR1 SGHTA, CDR2 FQGTGA. The CDR3 loop is CASSYGQGRGETQYF. DNA of the CDR3: TGTGCCAGCAGCTACGGACAGGGAAGGGGAGAGACCCAGTACTTC.

The chain combines TRBV19 with TRBJ1-1; tentatively, D is TRBD1 (6 bases). Germline loops: CDR1 LNHDA, CDR2 SQIVND (reference sequence). The V gene lost 5 bases and the J gene lost 1 base, with 8 bases spanning the gap. The CDR3 has 13 residues. CDR3 protein: CASSQGSNTEAFF. CDR3 nucleotide sequence: TGTGCCAGTAGTCAGGGGTCGAACACTGAAGCTTTCTTT.

J is TRBJ1-3 and V is TRBV5-6; tentative D call: TRBD1 (5 bases). V was pared by 2 bases and J by 2 bases, with 11 bases between. The CDR3 covers 15 residues. The V gene's germline CDR1 is SGHDT and CDR2 YYEEEE. The DNA for the CDR3 is TGTGCCAGCAGCTTTTCTGCAGGGACTGGAAACACCATATATTTT. This gives the protein CASSFSAGTGNTIYF.

This clone was found a few times. CDR3 in amino acids: CASEVQETQYF. The CDR3 DNA is TGTGCCAGCGAGGTACAAGAGACCCAGTACTTC. The chain joins TRBV2 to TRBJ2-5; D unresolved. Germline loops: CDR1 SNHLY, CDR2 FYNNEI. The CDR3 totals 11 residues. V lost 8 bases and J lost 2, with 6 bases in between. The whole variable domain, filled in from reference TRBV2 and TRBJ2-5, reads EPEVTQTPSHQVTQMGQEVILRCVPISNHLYFYWYRQILGQKVEFLVSFYNNEISEKSEIFDDQFSVERPDGSNFTLKIRSTKLEDSAMYFCASEVQETQYFGPGTRLLVL.

The chain's CDR3 is CASSVPAGGGNIQYF. CDR3 bases: TGTGCCAGTAGTGTCCCAGCGGGAGGGGGAAACATTCAGTACTTC. The rearrangement links TRBV19 to TRBJ2-4; 10 nucleotides match TRBD2. Trimming took 5 bases from V and 6 from J; bases not matched to a gene: 7. The CDR3 contains 15 residues. Germline-derived CDR1 and CDR2 are LNHDA and SQIVND (reference sequence).

This clone has only one observation. The genes are TRBV7-2 and TRBJ1-1, with D possibly being TRBD1 (6 bases). CDR1 is SGHTA and CDR2 is FQGNSA in the germline V gene. V was pared by 6 bases and J by 7 bases, with 24 bases between. The CDR3 loop spans 16 amino acids. CDR3 sequence (DNA): TGTGCCAGCAGTTCCCGATCCAGGGGAATAATTGGTGAAGCTTTCTTT. Translation gives CASSSRSRGIIGEAFF.

DNA of the CDR3: TGTGCCAGCAGCAAGGGTTGGGCGGGCCAGCGGGACGAGCAGTACTTC. Protein: CASSKGWAGQRDEQYF. The gene calls are TRBV21-1 and TRBJ2-7; the DNA was not compared with TRBD2, the D call given in the table. TRBV21-1 is deemed a pseudogene. This CDR3 has 16 residues.

The V gene is TRBV5-1, the J gene TRBJ2-5; TRBD2 agrees at 7 bases. Trimming at V came to 6 bases and at J to 9 bases, leaving 17 bases not matched to a gene. Germline loops: CDR1 SGHRS, CDR2 YFSETQ. This CDR3 spans 15 amino acids. CDR3 nucleotide sequence: TGCGCCAGCAACCCGGAAACTTCCCTCCGGGGGGCCCAGTACTTC. Translated: CASNPETSLRGAQYF.

This sequence joins TRBV19 and TRBJ2-1, with TRBD2 identical over 12 bases. This CDR3 is built from 14 residues. Germline loops: CDR1 LNHDA, CDR2 SQIVND (reference sequence). J gave up 2 bases and V 10 bases, and 3 bases lay outside the gene matches. In DNA form, the CDR3 reads TGTGCCACAAGGACTAGCGGGACCTACAATGAGCAGTTCTTC. It is translated as CATRTSGTYNEQFF.

This clone was seen at least ten times. V is TRBV7-2 and J is TRBJ1-1; perhaps TRBD1 as D (5 bases). CDR3 length: 15 residues. Trimming took off 2 bases at V and 0 bases at J, with 10 bases between the two ends. Per germline, CDR1 SGHTA and CDR2 FQGNSA. This CDR3 is CASSLTGRMNTEAFF. The CDR3 DNA sequence: TGTGCCAGCAGCTTAACAGGACGGATGAACACTGAAGCTTTCTTT. Full variable domain (missing parts from reference TRBV7-2 and TRBJ1-1): GAGVSQSPSNKVTEKGKDVELRCDPISGHTALYWYRQSLGQGLEFLIYFQGNSAPDKSGLPSDRFSAERTGGSVSTLTIQRTQQEDSAVYLCASSLTGRMNTEAFFGQGTRLTVV.

The chain uses TRBV20-1 and TRBJ1-2; D not certain. The V gene's germline CDR1 is DFQATT and CDR2 SNEGSKA (reference sequence). Trimming took off 3 bases at V and 2 bases at J, with 7 bases between the two ends. This CDR3 contains 12 residues. The CDR3 sequence is CSASRENYGYTF. In nucleotides, the CDR3 is TGCAGTGCTAGTCGAGAGAACTATGGCTACACCTTC.

This clone turned up a few times. The V gene is TRBV11-2, the J gene TRBJ2-1, with D maybe TRBD2 (6 bases). V lost 1 base and J 3 bases, leaving 13 bases between the germline ends. CDR3 length equals 16 residues. The germline V gene has CDR1 SGHAT and CDR2 FQNNGV. The CDR3 is CASSLVGGDGYNEQFF. CDR3 in DNA: TGTGCCAGCAGCTTAGTTGGCGGGGACGGCTACAATGAGCAGTTCTTC.

This chain connects TRBV7-9 to TRBJ2-1, with 9 bases fitting TRBD2. The germline CDR1 and CDR2 sequences are SEHNR and FQNEAQ (reference sequence). Trimming at V came to 5 bases and at J to 0 bases, leaving 5 bases not matched to a gene. The CDR3 runs 16 residues. The CDR3 nucleotides read TGTGCCAGCAGCGCCGATAGCGGGAGCTCCTACAATGAGCAGTTCTTC. It translates to CASSADSGSSYNEQFF.

The chain is built from TRBV7-6 and TRBJ2-3, with D maybe TRBD2 (6 bases). The CDR3 covers 14 residues. Trimming removed 4 bases from V and 6 bases from J, with 14 bases in between. Germline CDR1 SGHVS, CDR2 FNYEAQ. The CDR3 loop is CASSWNTGDDTQYF. The CDR3 DNA follows: TGTGCCAGCAGCTGGAACACGGGAGACGATACGCAGTATTTT.

This chain links TRBV5-4 with TRBJ1-4, with 10 bases fitting TRBD1. The CDR3 extends over 17 amino acids. Trimming took 4 bases from V and 8 from J; bases not matched to a gene: 14. Germline CDR1 is SGHNT and CDR2 is YYREEE (reference sequence). The CDR3 sequence is CASSVKPYRTGGEKLFF. The DNA for the CDR3 is TGTGCCAGCAGCGTAAAACCATACCGGACAGGGGGGGAAAAACTGTTTTTT.